The next 8 T cell receptor beta chains were all read from a single sample in a study of blood T cell repertoires in COVID-19. Method: immunoSEQ multiplex PCR; TCRdb's copy keeps in-frame clones and lacks some. This table has about 120,000 clones, roughly 85% appearing once. Sequenced sample: peripheral blood. The receptors were sampled from a man in his forties with acute or convalescent COVID-19.

The chain has TRBV7-2 and TRBJ2-1; possible D gene TRBD2, 5 bases. Trimming cost V 4 bases and J 4 bases, with 14 bases left between them. The CDR3 extends over 15 amino acids. The V gene's germline CDR1 is SGHTA and CDR2 FQGNSA. The CDR3 nucleotides are TGTGCCAGCAGCTCCGTCAAGGGAGTATACAATGAGCAGTTCTTC. Translated: CASSSVKGVYNEQFF.

This clone was seen just once. The chain combines TRBV19 with TRBJ2-3, with 7 bases aligning to TRBD1. Trimming removed 6 bases from V and 2 bases from J; junction bases left unmatched: 8. There are 15 residues in the CDR3. The germline gives CDR1 LNHDA, CDR2 SQIVND (reference sequence). CDR3 coding DNA: TGTGCCAGTAGGGAGACAGGGCAGAACACAGATACGCAGTATTTT. Protein sequence: CASRETGQNTDTQYF. Full variable domain (outside the CDR3, taken from reference TRBV19 and TRBJ2-3): DGGITQSPKYLFRKEGQNVTLSCEQNLNHDAMYWYRQDPGQGLRLIYYSQIVNDFQKGDIAEGYSVSREKKESFPLTVTSAQKNPTAFYLCASRETGQNTDTQYFGPGTRLTVL.

V gene TRBV3-1 (or the pseudogene TRBV3-2) combines with J gene TRBJ2-7; D is uncertain. CDR1 and CDR2 (germline): LGHDT, YNNKEL (reference sequence). The CDR3 contains 12 residues. Trimming took off 7 bases at V and 2 bases at J, with 9 bases between the two ends. The CDR3 region is CASKHNPYEQYF. CDR3 nucleotides: TGTGCCAGCAAACACAACCCCTACGAGCAGTACTTC.

The CDR3 reads CATGTGLVYEQYF. Written as DNA, the CDR3 is TGTGCCACTGGGACAGGGCTTGTGTACGAGCAGTACTTC. V is TRBV6-5 and J is TRBJ2-7; TRBD1 matches at 9 bases. This CDR3 contains 13 residues. Losses at the gene ends were 10 bases for V and 4 bases for J; bases not matched to a gene: 8. Germline loops: CDR1 MNHEY, CDR2 SVGAGI.

This sequence joins TRBV4-1 and TRBJ1-5, with 9 bases lining up with TRBD1. The germline CDR1 and CDR2 sequences are MGHRA and YSYEKL. The CDR3 sequence is 18 residues long. After removal of 0 bases from V and 6 bases from J, the junction contained 12 bases not matched to a gene. The CDR3: CASSQEGLRDRDPQPQHF. The CDR3 nucleotides read TGCGCCAGCAGCCAAGAAGGCCTTCGGGACAGGGACCCTCAGCCCCAGCATTTT.

In its sample, this clone was seen once. This sequence joins TRBV9 and TRBJ2-5, with TRBD1 as a possible D gene (6 bases). CDR1 is SGDLS, CDR2 YYNGEE, per germline. Trimming stripped 0 bases from V and 1 base from J, with 10 bases between. The CDR3 has 15 residues. CDR3 in DNA: TGTGCCAGCAGCGTAGGGGACACAGGCCAAGAGACCCAGTACTTC. Amino acid sequence: CASSVGDTGQETQYF.

This clone was observed a single time. The chain uses TRBV11-2 and TRBJ2-7; D is uncertain. The CDR3 has 11 amino acids. V lost 3 bases to trimming and J lost 7 bases, with 7 bases between them. CDR1 is SGHAT and CDR2 is FQNNGV in the germline V gene. The CDR3 loop is CASSLTQEQYF. CDR3 DNA sequence: TGTGCCAGCAGCTTGACTCAAGAGCAGTACTTC.

The V and J genes are TRBV7-2 and TRBJ1-1; D possibly corresponds to TRBD1 (5 bases). Germline-derived CDR1 and CDR2 are SGHTA and FQGNSA. This CDR3 contains 14 residues. The V and J ends lost 1 base and 3 bases respectively, with 9 bases between them. The chain's CDR3 is CASSLGWGHTEAFF. The CDR3 region has the DNA TGTGCCAGCAGCTTAGGGTGGGGCCACACTGAAGCTTTCTTT.